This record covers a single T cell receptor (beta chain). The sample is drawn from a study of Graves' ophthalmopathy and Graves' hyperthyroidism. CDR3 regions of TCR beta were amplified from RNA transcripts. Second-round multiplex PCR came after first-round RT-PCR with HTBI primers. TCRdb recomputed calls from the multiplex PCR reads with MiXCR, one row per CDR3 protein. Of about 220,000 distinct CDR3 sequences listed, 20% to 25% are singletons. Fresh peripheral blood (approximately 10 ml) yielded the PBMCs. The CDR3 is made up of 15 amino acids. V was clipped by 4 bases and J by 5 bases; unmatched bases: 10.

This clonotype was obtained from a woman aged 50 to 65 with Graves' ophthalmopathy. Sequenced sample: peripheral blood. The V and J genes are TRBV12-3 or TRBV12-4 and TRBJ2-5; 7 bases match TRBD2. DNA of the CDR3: TGTGCCAGCAGTTGGGGCGGGGGATACGCGGAGACCCAGTACTTC. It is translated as CASSWGGGYAETQYF.